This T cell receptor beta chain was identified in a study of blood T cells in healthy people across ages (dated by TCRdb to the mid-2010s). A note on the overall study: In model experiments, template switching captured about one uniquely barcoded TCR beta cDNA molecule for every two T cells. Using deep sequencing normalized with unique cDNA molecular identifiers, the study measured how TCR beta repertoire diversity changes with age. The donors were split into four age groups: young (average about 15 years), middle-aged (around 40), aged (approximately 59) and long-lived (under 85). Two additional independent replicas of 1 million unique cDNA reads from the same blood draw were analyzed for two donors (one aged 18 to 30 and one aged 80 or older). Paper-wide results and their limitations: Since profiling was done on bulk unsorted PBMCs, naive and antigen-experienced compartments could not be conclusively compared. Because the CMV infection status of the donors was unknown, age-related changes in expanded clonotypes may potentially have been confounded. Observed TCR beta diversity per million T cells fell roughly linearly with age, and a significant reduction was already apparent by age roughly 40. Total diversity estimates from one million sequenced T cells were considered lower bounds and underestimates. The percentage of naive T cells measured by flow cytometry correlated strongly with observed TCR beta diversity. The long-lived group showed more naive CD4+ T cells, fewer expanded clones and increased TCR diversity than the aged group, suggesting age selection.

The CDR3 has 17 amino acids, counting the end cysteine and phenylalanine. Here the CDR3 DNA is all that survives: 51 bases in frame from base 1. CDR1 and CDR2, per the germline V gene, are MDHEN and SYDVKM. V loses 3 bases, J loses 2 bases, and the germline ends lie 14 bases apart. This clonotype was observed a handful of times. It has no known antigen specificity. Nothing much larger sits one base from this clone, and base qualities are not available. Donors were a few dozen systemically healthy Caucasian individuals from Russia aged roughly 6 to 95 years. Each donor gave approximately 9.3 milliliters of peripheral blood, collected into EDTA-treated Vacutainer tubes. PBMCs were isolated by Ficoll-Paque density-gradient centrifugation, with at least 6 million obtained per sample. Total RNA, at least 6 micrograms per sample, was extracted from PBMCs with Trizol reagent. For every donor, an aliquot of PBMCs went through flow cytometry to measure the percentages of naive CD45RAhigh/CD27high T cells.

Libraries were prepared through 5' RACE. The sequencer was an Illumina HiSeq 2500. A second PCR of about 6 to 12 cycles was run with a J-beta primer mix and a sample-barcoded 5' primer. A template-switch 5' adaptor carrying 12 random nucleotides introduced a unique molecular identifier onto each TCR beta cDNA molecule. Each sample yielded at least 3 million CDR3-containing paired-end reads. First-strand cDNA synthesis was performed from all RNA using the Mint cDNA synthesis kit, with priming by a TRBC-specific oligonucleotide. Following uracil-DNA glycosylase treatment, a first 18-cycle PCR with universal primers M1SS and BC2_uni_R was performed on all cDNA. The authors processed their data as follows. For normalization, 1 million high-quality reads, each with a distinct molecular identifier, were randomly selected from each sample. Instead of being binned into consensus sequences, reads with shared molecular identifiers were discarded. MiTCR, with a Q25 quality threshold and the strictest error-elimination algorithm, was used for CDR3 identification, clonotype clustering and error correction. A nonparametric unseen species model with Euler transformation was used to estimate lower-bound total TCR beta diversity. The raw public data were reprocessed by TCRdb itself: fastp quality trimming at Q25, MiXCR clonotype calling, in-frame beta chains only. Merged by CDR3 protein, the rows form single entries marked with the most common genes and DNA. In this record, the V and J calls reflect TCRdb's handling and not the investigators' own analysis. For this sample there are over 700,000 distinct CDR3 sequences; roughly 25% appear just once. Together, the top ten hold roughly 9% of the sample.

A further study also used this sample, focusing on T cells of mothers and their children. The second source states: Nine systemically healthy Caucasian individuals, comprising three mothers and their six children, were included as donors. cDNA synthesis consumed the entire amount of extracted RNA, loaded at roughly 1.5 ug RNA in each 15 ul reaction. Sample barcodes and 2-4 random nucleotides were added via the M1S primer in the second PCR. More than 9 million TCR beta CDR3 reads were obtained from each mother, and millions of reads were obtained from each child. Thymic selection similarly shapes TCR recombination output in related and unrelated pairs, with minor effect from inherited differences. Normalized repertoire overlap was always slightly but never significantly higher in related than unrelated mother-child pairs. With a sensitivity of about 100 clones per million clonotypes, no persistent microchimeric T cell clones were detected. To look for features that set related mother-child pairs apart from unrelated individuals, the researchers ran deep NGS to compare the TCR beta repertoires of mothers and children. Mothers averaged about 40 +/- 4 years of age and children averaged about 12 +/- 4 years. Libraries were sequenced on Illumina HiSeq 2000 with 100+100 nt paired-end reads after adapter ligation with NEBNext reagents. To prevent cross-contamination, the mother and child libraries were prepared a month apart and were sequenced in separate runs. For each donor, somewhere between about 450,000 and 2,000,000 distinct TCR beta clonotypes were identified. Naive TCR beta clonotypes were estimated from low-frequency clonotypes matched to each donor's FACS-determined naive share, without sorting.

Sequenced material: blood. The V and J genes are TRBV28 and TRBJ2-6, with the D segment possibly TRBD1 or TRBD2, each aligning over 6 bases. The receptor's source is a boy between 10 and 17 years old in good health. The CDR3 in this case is CASSLIGGATGANVLTF. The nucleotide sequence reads TGTGCCAGCAGTTTGATCGGGGGCGCAACTGGGGCCAACGTCCTGACTTTC. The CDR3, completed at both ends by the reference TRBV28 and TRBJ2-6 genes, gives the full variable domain DVKVTQSSRYLVKRTGEKVFLECVQDMDHENMFWYRQDPGLGLRLIYFSYDVKMKEKGDIPEGYSVSREKKERFSLILESASTNQTSMYLCASSLIGGATGANVLTFGAGSRLTVL.